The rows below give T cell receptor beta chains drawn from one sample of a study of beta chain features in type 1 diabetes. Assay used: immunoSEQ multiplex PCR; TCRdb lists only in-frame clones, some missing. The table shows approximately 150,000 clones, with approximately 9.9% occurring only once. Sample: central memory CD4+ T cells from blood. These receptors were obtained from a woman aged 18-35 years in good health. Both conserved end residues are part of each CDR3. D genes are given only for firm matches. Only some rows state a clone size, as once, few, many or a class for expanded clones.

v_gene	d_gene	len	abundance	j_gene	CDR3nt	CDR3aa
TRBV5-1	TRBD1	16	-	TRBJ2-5	TGCGCCAGCAGCTTGGGGCTCGGGACAGCCCAAGAGACCCAGTACTTC	CASSLGLGTAQETQYF
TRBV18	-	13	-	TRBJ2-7	TGTGCCAGCTCACCACAGGGAGGCTACGAGCAGTACTTC	CASSPQGGYEQYF
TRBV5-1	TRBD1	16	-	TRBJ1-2	TGCGCCAGCAGCTTGGCCCAGGGGGCCCGGTCCTATGGCTACACCTTC	CASSLAQGARSYGYTF
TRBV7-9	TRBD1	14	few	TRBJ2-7	TGTGCCAGCAGCCGGGACAGCCTTAGCTACGAGCAGTACTTC	CASSRDSLSYEQYF
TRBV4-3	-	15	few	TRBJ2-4	TGCGCCAGCAGCCACGAGACAGGAGCCAAAAACATTCAGTACTTC	CASSHETGAKNIQYF
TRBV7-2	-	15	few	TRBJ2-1	TGTGCCAGCAGCTTCGGCACAGTTGGATACAATGAGCAGTTCTTC	CASSFGTVGYNEQFF
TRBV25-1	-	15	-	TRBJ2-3	TGTGCCAGTGCGAAGGGGATCGGTAGCACAGATACGCAGTATTTT	CASAKGIGSTDTQYF
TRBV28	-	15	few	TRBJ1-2	TGTGCCAGCAGTTTAAGTGGCCAGGGTGACGATGGCTACACCTTC	CASSLSGQGDDGYTF
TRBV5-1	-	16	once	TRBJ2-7	TGCGCCAGCAGCTTGGGTAACACAGGAAGCTCCTACGAGCAGTACTTC	CASSLGNTGSSYEQYF
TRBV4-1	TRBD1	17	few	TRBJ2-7	TGCGCCAGCAGCCAGATCCTGAACAGGGGGGACGGCTACGAGCAGTACTTC	CASSQILNRGDGYEQYF
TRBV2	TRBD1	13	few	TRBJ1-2	TGTGCCAGCAGTGGACAGGGGAACTATGGCTACACCTTC	CASSGQGNYGYTF
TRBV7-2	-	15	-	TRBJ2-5	TGTGCCAGCAGCTTAAATGGGGGGGCGGGGGAGACCCAGTACTTC	CASSLNGGAGETQYF
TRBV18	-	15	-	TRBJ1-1	TGTGCCAGCTCACGTGATGGCCTGATGAACACTGAAGCTTTCTTT	CASSRDGLMNTEAFF
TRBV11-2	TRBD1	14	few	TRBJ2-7	TGTGCCAGCAGCCCGGACAGGCTCTCCTACGAGCAGTACTTC	CASSPDRLSYEQYF
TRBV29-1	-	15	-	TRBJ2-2	TGCAGCGCCCGAGCCGTCCAGGGGGGCGCCGGGGAGCTGTTTTTT	CSARAVQGGAGELFF
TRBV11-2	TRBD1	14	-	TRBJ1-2	TGTGCCAGCAGCGGGGGACAGCACTTATATGGCTACACCTTC	CASSGGQHLYGYTF
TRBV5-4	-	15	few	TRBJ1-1	TGTGCCAGCAGCTTGGACTGGGGGGACAACACTGAAGCTTTCTTT	CASSLDWGDNTEAFF
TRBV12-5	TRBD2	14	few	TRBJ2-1	TGTGCTAGTGGTTTAGGGACTAGCCCGAATGAGCAGTTCTTC	CASGLGTSPNEQFF
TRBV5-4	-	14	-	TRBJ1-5	TGTGCCAGCAGCAATGACAGGAGCAATCAGCCCCAGCATTTT	CASSNDRSNQPQHF
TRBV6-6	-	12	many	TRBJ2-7	TGTGCCAGCAGCCCCCATTCCTACGAGCAGTACTTC	CASSPHSYEQYF
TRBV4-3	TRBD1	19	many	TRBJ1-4	TGCGCCAGCAGCCACGGTGGAGCCCGACAGGGGCCAACTAATGAAAAACTGTTTTTT	CASSHGGARQGPTNEKLFF
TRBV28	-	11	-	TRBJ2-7	TGTGCCAGCAGGTACATTTACGAGCAGTACTTC	CASRYIYEQYF
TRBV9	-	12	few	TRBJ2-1	TGTGCCAGCAGCGTGTCCGGGAATGAGCAGTTCTTC	CASSVSGNEQFF
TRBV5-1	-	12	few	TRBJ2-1	TGCGCCAGCAGTTACCAGGGAGGCGAGCAGTTCTTC	CASSYQGGEQFF
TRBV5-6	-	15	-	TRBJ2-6	TGTGCCAGCAGCTTGGCGGGGTCCGGGGCCAACGTCCTGACTTTC	CASSLAGSGANVLTF
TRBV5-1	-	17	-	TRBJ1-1	TGCGCCAGCAGCTTGATGAGCAGAGGGTTCGGGAACACTGAAGCTTTCTTT	CASSLMSRGFGNTEAFF
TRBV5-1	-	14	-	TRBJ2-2	TGCGCCAGCAGCTTGGCAACACAGGGCGGGGAGCTGTTTTTT	CASSLATQGGELFF
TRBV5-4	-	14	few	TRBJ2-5	TGTGCCAGCAGCTTTGAACAGGGTACAGAGACCCAGTACTTC	CASSFEQGTETQYF
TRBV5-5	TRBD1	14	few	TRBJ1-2	TGTGCCAGCAGCTTTAGGACAGGGGAATATGGCTACACCTTC	CASSFRTGEYGYTF
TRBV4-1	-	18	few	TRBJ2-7	TGCGCCAGCAGCCAAGATTCTAGAACATCTTCGAGGTCCTACGAGCAGTACTTC	CASSQDSRTSSRSYEQYF
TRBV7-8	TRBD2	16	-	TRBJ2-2	TGTGCCAGCAGTTCCGGGACTAGCGGATTTTCCGGGGAGCTGTTTTTT	CASSSGTSGFSGELFF
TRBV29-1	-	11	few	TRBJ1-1	TGCAGCGTTGTAGGCGGAACTGAAGCTTTCTTT	CSVVGGTEAFF
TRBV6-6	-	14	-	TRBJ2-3	TGTGCCAGCAGTTACGCCGGGTACACAGATACGCAGTATTTT	CASSYAGYTDTQYF
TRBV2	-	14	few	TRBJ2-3	TGTGCCAGTACCCCCACAGCGGACACAGATACGCAGTATTTT	CASTPTADTDTQYF
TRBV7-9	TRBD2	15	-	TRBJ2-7	TGTGCCAGCAGCTTTCCCGGACTAGCGCCCTACGAGCAGTACTTC	CASSFPGLAPYEQYF